These 5 T cell receptor beta chains share one sample of origin, sequenced in a study of cytomegalovirus exposure and HLA in healthy donors. 13 Jbeta primers and 60 Vbeta primers were used for the PCR. Here immunoSEQ multiplex PCR was the method, and the copy in TCRdb shows in-frame clones only, minus some. The sample holds about 200,000 clones, approximately 70% seen once. Sequencing input: PBMCs. These receptors all stem from a man aged 40-55 years in good health and CMV-seropositive.

The CDR3 region is CASSTSGGLYGYTF. CDR3 nucleotides: TGTGCCAGCAGCACCTCCGGGGGTCTCTATGGCTACACCTTC. The rearrangement links TRBV9 to TRBJ1-2; D might be TRBD1 (5 bases). Germline V gene sequence: CDR1 SGDLS, CDR2 YYNGEE. This CDR3 has 14 residues. Trimming took off 4 bases at V and 4 bases at J, with 14 bases between the two ends.

The chain carries TRBV6-1 and TRBJ1-5; D remains ambiguous. V lost 4 bases and J lost 6, with 19 bases in between. The CDR3 totals 16 residues. The V gene's germline CDR1 is MNHNS and CDR2 SASEGT. Here the CDR3 reads CASSVNYWELGQPQHF. The DNA for the CDR3 is TGTGCCAGCAGTGTAAACTACTGGGAGTTGGGTCAGCCCCAGCATTTT.

The gene calls are TRBV10-1 and TRBJ2-7; TRBD1 aligns across 7 bases. V lost 10 bases, J lost 5 bases, and 11 bases stayed unmatched. Germline loops: CDR1 WNHNN, CDR2 SYGVQD (reference sequence). The CDR3 consists of 13 residues. The CDR3 region is CANLRGSLHEQYF. CDR3 bases: TGCGCCAACCTCAGGGGGTCTCTCCACGAGCAGTACTTC.

CDR3 sequence: CASSPRTGAVTEAFF. Written as DNA, the CDR3 is TGCGCCAGCAGCCCCCGGACAGGGGCGGTGACTGAAGCTTTCTTT. The chain combines TRBV5-1 with TRBJ1-1, with TRBD1 identical over 9 bases. This CDR3 contains 15 residues. The junction had 9 bases not matched to a gene; V was cut back by 4 bases and J by 5 bases. The germline gives CDR1 SGHRS, CDR2 YFSETQ.

The chain carries TRBV6-6 and TRBJ2-6, with a possible D match to TRBD2 (5 bases). The germline V gene has CDR1 MNHNY and CDR2 SVGAGI (reference sequence). The CDR3 loop spans 16 amino acids. Trimming stripped 6 bases from V and 3 bases from J, with 15 bases between. The CDR3 reads CASSHQPGIGANVLTF. The CDR3 region has the DNA TGTGCCAGCAGCCACCAGCCCGGGATTGGGGCCAACGTCCTGACTTTC.